Following are 16 T cell receptor beta chains from one sample sequenced in a study of blood T cells in healthy people across ages. Through a sample-barcoded 5' primer and a J-beta primer mix, a second PCR was run for roughly 6 to 11 cycles. One entry per CDR3 protein, called by TCRdb with MiXCR from the 5' RACE reads. This table has approximately 800,000 distinct CDR3 sequences, around 34% appearing once. The sample comprised blood. The receptor set was obtained from a man between 18 and 29 years old in good health.

V gene TRBV2 combines with J gene TRBJ2-6; D uncertain. The V gene's germline CDR1 is SNHLY and CDR2 FYNNEI. Trimming shortened V by 6 bases and J by 0 bases, and 12 bases separated the two germline ends. This CDR3 region has 16 residues. The DNA for the CDR3 is TGTGCCAGCAGCGCCGAACCACCCTCTGGGGCCAACGTCCTGACTTTC. Translated, it gives CASSAEPPSGANVLTF.

This clonotype was seen only a few times. The gene calls are TRBV20-1 and TRBJ1-3; D uncertain. CDR1 is DFQATT, CDR2 SNEGSKA, per germline (reference sequence). Between the trimmed V and J ends, which lost 3 bases and 2 bases, there was a span of 11 bases. This CDR3 has 14 residues. The CDR3 loop is CSASPRSTGNTIYF. CDR3 DNA: TGCAGTGCTAGTCCCCGTTCGACTGGAAACACCATATATTTT.

This clonotype came up a few times. At one of its ends the junction is not consistent with the germline gene, which may arise from a read error. This chain connects TRBV7-2 to TRBJ1-5, with unresolved D. CDR1 is SGHTA and CDR2 is FQGNSA in the germline V gene. The CDR3 covers 15 residues. The CDR3 bases are TGTGCCAGCAGCATAGCCCCCGGCGGGAATCAGCCCCAGCATTTT. Translating gives CASSIAPGGNQPQHF.

Here the CDR3 DNA reads TGTGCCAGCAGCCTTGCGGGGGGGCCTTGGAATGAGCAGTTCTTC. This gives the protein CASSLAGGPWNEQFF. V usage is TRBV7-3 and J usage is TRBJ2-1, with 9 bases identical to TRBD2. The CDR3 totals 15 residues. J was trimmed by 7 bases and V by 5 bases; bases with no gene match: 9. Germline V gives CDR1 SGHTA, CDR2 FQGTGA.

The J gene is TRBJ2-3, the V gene TRBV5-1; TRBD1 agrees at 7 bases. Germline values: CDR1 SGHRS, CDR2 YFSETQ. The CDR3 is 15 residues long. The V gene end was trimmed by 3 bases and the J gene end by 5 bases; junction bases not matched to a gene: 9. The DNA for the CDR3 is TGCGCCAGCAGCTGGGTGGGGGACAGTCAAGATACGCAGTATTTT. Amino acids: CASSWVGDSQDTQYF. Based on the CDR3 plus reference TRBV5-1 and TRBJ2-3, the full variable domain is KAGVTQTPRYLIKTRGQQVTLSCSPISGHRSVSWYQQTPGQGLQFLFEYFSETQRNKGNFPGRFSGRQFSNSRSEMNVSTLELGDSALYLCASSWVGDSQDTQYFGPGTRLTVL.

This clonotype has a count of ten or more. The CDR3 sequence is CASSLTRLDNEQFF. DNA for the CDR3: TGTGCCAGCAGCCTAACGCGTCTGGACAATGAGCAGTTCTTC. The chain recombines TRBV7-2 with TRBJ2-1; D ambiguous. The CDR3 is 14 amino acids. V was trimmed by 5 bases and J by 5 bases, leaving 13 bases between them. Germline V lookup: CDR1 SGHTA, CDR2 FQGNSA.

This clonotype has only a few counts. This chain's CDR3 is CASSQDFKDQPQHF. Written as DNA, the CDR3 is TGCGCCAGCAGCCAAGATTTCAAGGATCAGCCCCAGCATTTT. The chain has TRBV4-3 and TRBJ1-5; D uncertain. Looked up from germline, CDR1 is LGHNA and CDR2 is YSLEER. Trimming took off 0 bases at V and 5 bases at J, with 8 bases between the two ends. The CDR3 contains 14 residues.

This clonotype was counted between two and nine times. This sequence joins TRBV9 and TRBJ2-1; 13 nucleotides agree with TRBD2. The J call may be mistaken, given a closer DNA end match to TRBJ2-7. The CDR3 runs 16 residues. In germline, CDR1 is SGDLS, CDR2 YYNGEE. The CDR3, as DNA: TGTGCCAGCAGCCCCAGACTAGCGGGGGGTTACAATGAGCAGTACTTC. Protein sequence: CASSPRLAGGYNEQYF.

J is TRBJ1-2 and V is TRBV7-2; tentatively, D is TRBD1 (6 bases). The germline gives CDR1 SGHTA, CDR2 FQGNSA. The CDR3 totals 15 residues. The germline V and J ends were trimmed by 2 bases and 0 bases, with 10 bases remaining between them. CDR3 DNA: TGTGCCAGCAGCTTACCAGGACAGACTAACTATGGCTACACCTTC. Amino acid sequence: CASSLPGQTNYGYTF. Complete variable domain (other parts from reference TRBV7-2 and TRBJ1-2): GAGVSQSPSNKVTEKGKDVELRCDPISGHTALYWYRQSLGQGLEFLIYFQGNSAPDKSGLPSDRFSAERTGGSVSTLTIQRTQQEDSAVYLCASSLPGQTNYGYTFGSGTRLTVV.

The chain employs TRBV30 and TRBJ2-4; D is undetermined. This CDR3 region has 14 residues. With 0 bases removed from V and 3 bases from J, the gap between germline ends came to 9 bases. CDR1 is GTSNPN and CDR2 is SVGIG in the germline V gene (reference sequence). The CDR3 DNA sequence: TGTGCCTGGAGTGTAAAGGGAAGCAAAAACATTCAGTACTTC. Encoded protein: CAWSVKGSKNIQYF. Looking up the rest from reference TRBV30 and TRBJ2-4 gives the full variable domain: SQTIHQWPATLVQPVGSPLSLECTVEGTSNPNLYWYRQAAGRGLQLLFYSVGIGQISSEVPQNLSASRPQDRQFILSSKKLLLSDSGFYLCAWSVKGSKNIQYFGAGTRLSVL.

The chain employs TRBV7-8 and TRBJ1-5, with D perhaps matching TRBD1 (5 bases). Trimming took off 7 bases at V and 7 bases at J, with 20 bases between the two ends. Germline V CDR1 and CDR2: SGHVS, FQNEAQ. The CDR3 extends over 15 amino acids. The CDR3 region has the DNA TGTGCCAGCAACCCCCGTGGGGGTATGAACCAGCCCCAGCATTTT. Protein product: CASNPRGGMNQPQHF.

This clonotype was seen a handful of times. This chain connects TRBV2 to TRBJ2-1; either TRBD1 or TRBD2 may supply D (6 bases each). CDR1 is SNHLY and CDR2 is FYNNEI in the germline V gene. Trimming removed 6 bases at V and 9 bases at J, with 15 bases between. This CDR3 comprises 13 residues. CDR3 in DNA: TGTGCCAGCAGGCTAGGGGGGCGGAGTGAGCAGTTCTTC. Translated: CASRLGGRSEQFF.

The CDR3 nucleotides read TGCGCCAGCAGCCGTACCAGGGGGTGGACCGGGGAGCTGTTTTTT. This gives the protein CASSRTRGWTGELFF. The chain carries TRBV5-1 and TRBJ2-2; 7 nucleotides agree with TRBD1. Trimming cost V 4 bases and J 5 bases; bases outside gene matches: 8. This CDR3 spans 15 amino acids. The germline gives CDR1 SGHRS, CDR2 YFSETQ.

The rearrangement links TRBV6-2 or TRBV6-3 to TRBJ1-2; D not certain. V was pared by 6 bases and J by 6 bases, with 11 bases between. From germline, CDR1 is MNHEY and CDR2 SVGEGT. The CDR3 contains 12 residues. The CDR3 bases are TGTGCCAGCAGATACGGACGGGATGGCTACACCTTC. Translating it yields CASRYGRDGYTF.

The chain carries TRBV12-3 or TRBV12-4 and TRBJ1-2; 12 bases align to TRBD1. The trim removed 4 bases at V and 10 bases at J, leaving 4 bases unmatched. This CDR3 spans 13 amino acids. CDR3 sequence reads: CASSSGQGALYTF. DNA for the CDR3: TGTGCCAGCAGTTCGGGACAGGGGGCCCTCTACACCTTC.

In this sample, this clonotype turned up a few times. The CDR3 sequence is CASSLEVQGQETQYF. The CDR3 coding sequence is TGTGCCAGCAGCTTAGAAGTCCAGGGGCAAGAGACCCAGTACTTC. This chain connects TRBV7-2 to TRBJ2-5; maybe TRBD1 (6 bases). Germline V gene data show CDR1 as SGHTA and CDR2 as FQGNSA. The CDR3 loop spans 15 amino acids. The V end lost 1 base, the J end lost 2 bases, and 11 bases lay between the germline ends.